A selection of T cell receptor beta chains follows, all from one sample in a study of T cells in Graves' hyperthyroidism and ophthalmopathy. In TCRdb, the multiplex PCR reads were re-called with MiXCR into one record per CDR3 protein. This sample has approximately 400,000 distinct CDR3 sequences, with about a sixth found just once. The specimen sequenced was blood. All receptors derive from a woman between 18 and 29 years old with Graves' hyperthyroidism. Each CDR3 is given with its conserved first and last residue. The D gene is left open where the match is weak. Clone size is shown for a subset of rows, as once, few, many or a class of expanded clone.

CDR3 protein: CASSPLAGGRGELFF; CDR3 DNA: TGTGCCAGCAGCCCTCTAGCGGGGGGGCGCGGGGAGCTGTTTTTT; clone size: many; CDR3 length: 15; V gene: TRBV28; D gene: TRBD2; J gene: TRBJ2-2
CDR3 protein: CASSLGTSGSLGLQVEQFF; CDR3 DNA: TGTGCCAGCAGCCTCGGGACTAGCGGGAGCCTCGGGTTACAAGTGGAGCAGTTCTTC; clone size: once; CDR3 length: 19; V gene: TRBV6-1; D gene: TRBD2; J gene: TRBJ2-1
CDR3 protein: CASSQDYGVYGYTF; CDR3 DNA: TGTGCCAGCAGCCAAGATTACGGAGTCTATGGCTACACCTTC; clone size: many; CDR3 length: 14; V gene: TRBV3-1; D gene: NA; J gene: TRBJ1-2
CDR3 protein: CASSEEVLGLAGGPPYNEQFF; CDR3 DNA: TGTGCCAGCAGTGAAGAAGTTTTAGGGCTAGCGGGAGGGCCGCCCTACAATGAGCAGTTCTTC; clone size: many; CDR3 length: 21; V gene: TRBV6-1; D gene: TRBD2; J gene: TRBJ2-1
CDR3 protein: CASSPRTSGGAVYEQFF; CDR3 DNA: TGCGCCAGCAGCCCGCGGACTAGCGGGGGGGCCGTGTATGAGCAGTTCTTC; clone size: many; CDR3 length: 17; V gene: TRBV5-1; D gene: TRBD2; J gene: TRBJ2-1
CDR3 protein: CASSQDLLAASYNEQFF; CDR3 DNA: TGTGCCAGCAGCCAAGATCTCCTAGCGGCCTCCTACAATGAGCAGTTCTTC; clone size: few; CDR3 length: 17; V gene: TRBV4-2; D gene: TRBD2; J gene: TRBJ2-1
CDR3 protein: CASSSQKWWGGVQAGLDEQYF; CDR3 DNA: TGTGCCAGCAGTAGTCAAAAGTGGTGGGGGGGGGTACAGGCAGGCCTGGACGAGCAGTACTTC; clone size: few; CDR3 length: 21; V gene: TRBV6-5; D gene: TRBD2; J gene: TRBJ2-7
CDR3 protein: CASSPTPSAIYGYTF; CDR3 DNA: TGTGCCAGCAGTCCGACCCCCTCCGCGATCTATGGCTACACCTTC; clone size: many; CDR3 length: 15; V gene: TRBV6-1; D gene: NA; J gene: TRBJ1-2
CDR3 protein: CAISPRGGPGTSGRVPTYEQYF; CDR3 DNA: TGTGCCATCAGTCCCCGTGGGGGGCCCGGGACTAGCGGGAGGGTCCCCACCTACGAGCAGTACTTC; clone size: few; CDR3 length: 22; V gene: TRBV10-3; D gene: TRBD2; J gene: TRBJ2-7
CDR3 protein: CSVGTGLSNTGELFF; CDR3 DNA: TGCAGTGTCGGGACAGGGCTTTCGAACACCGGGGAGCTGTTTTTT; clone size: many; CDR3 length: 15; V gene: TRBV20-1; D gene: TRBD1; J gene: TRBJ2-2
CDR3 protein: CASRVSGGPEQYF; CDR3 DNA: TGTGCCAGCAGGGTGTCAGGGGGGCCCGAGCAGTACTTC; clone size: many; CDR3 length: 13; V gene: TRBV2; D gene: NA; J gene: TRBJ2-7
CDR3 protein: CASSFQDRISGNTIYF; CDR3 DNA: TGTGCCAGCAGTTTCCAGGACAGGATCTCTGGAAACACCATATATTTT; clone size: NA; CDR3 length: 16; V gene: TRBV12-3/TRBV12-4; D gene: TRBD1; J gene: TRBJ1-3
CDR3 protein: CASSLDGTRGGSLDEQFF; CDR3 DNA: TGTGCCAGCAGCTTAGATGGGACTAGAGGAGGGTCCTTGGATGAGCAGTTCTTC; clone size: many; CDR3 length: 18; V gene: TRBV11-3; D gene: TRBD2; J gene: TRBJ2-1
CDR3 protein: CSARAGAGIGEQYF; CDR3 DNA: TGCAGTGCTAGAGCCGGGGCGGGTATCGGTGAGCAGTACTTC; clone size: many; CDR3 length: 14; V gene: TRBV20-1; D gene: NA; J gene: TRBJ2-7
CDR3 protein: CASSLATFGGFNQPQHF; CDR3 DNA: TGTGCCAGCAGCTTAGCCACCTTCGGAGGGTTTAATCAGCCCCAGCATTTT; clone size: many; CDR3 length: 17; V gene: TRBV7-8; D gene: NA; J gene: TRBJ1-5
CDR3 protein: CASSPQGGRNSYNEQFF; CDR3 DNA: TGTGCCAGCTCACCACAGGGCGGAAGGAACTCCTACAATGAGCAGTTCTTC; clone size: many; CDR3 length: 17; V gene: TRBV18; D gene: NA; J gene: TRBJ2-1
CDR3 protein: CASSGGPYNSPLHF; CDR3 DNA: TGTGCCAGCAGCGGAGGCCCTTATAATTCACCCCTCCACTTT; clone size: many; CDR3 length: 14; V gene: TRBV28; D gene: NA; J gene: TRBJ1-6
CDR3 protein: CATSGGREETQYF; CDR3 DNA: TGTGCCACCAGTGGAGGCAGGGAAGAGACCCAGTACTTC; clone size: many; CDR3 length: 13; V gene: TRBV24-1; D gene: NA; J gene: TRBJ2-5
CDR3 protein: CASRYKIGATEAFF; CDR3 DNA: TGTGCCAGCAGATACAAAATAGGGGCCACTGAAGCTTTCTTT; clone size: many; CDR3 length: 14; V gene: TRBV7-3; D gene: NA; J gene: TRBJ1-1
CDR3 protein: CASSPGGLILYGYTF; CDR3 DNA: TGTGCCAGCAGTCCGGGAGGCCTAATCCTATATGGCTACACCTTC; clone size: many; CDR3 length: 15; V gene: TRBV2; D gene: NA; J gene: TRBJ1-2
CDR3 protein: CASTTQGRDTEAFF; CDR3 DNA: TGTGCCAGCACCACACAGGGTCGGGACACTGAAGCTTTCTTT; clone size: NA; CDR3 length: 14; V gene: TRBV2; D gene: NA; J gene: TRBJ1-1
CDR3 protein: CAWSAVGTGWNQPQHF; CDR3 DNA: TGTGCCTGGAGTGCCGTGGGGACAGGGTGGAATCAGCCCCAGCATTTT; clone size: many; CDR3 length: 16; V gene: TRBV30; D gene: TRBD1; J gene: TRBJ1-5